The 13 T cell receptor beta chains below were found in one sample sequenced in a study of T cells in Graves' hyperthyroidism and ophthalmopathy. Amplified TCR beta CDR3 regions derived from RNA transcripts. An initial round of RT-PCR targeting the TCR CDR3 relied on the HTBI primer set. TCRdb re-called the multiplex PCR reads with MiXCR, one entry per CDR3 protein. The repertoire consists of about 520,000 distinct CDR3 sequences, with approximately 25% occurring once and the leading ten covering approximately 10%. The sample was blood. The receptors come from a woman in her twenties or thirties with Graves' ophthalmopathy.

This clonotype was found many times. The chain recombines TRBV6-8 with TRBJ2-7; TRBD1 agrees at 7 bases. The CDR3 runs 14 residues. Per the germline V gene, CDR1 is MNHGY and CDR2 is SAAAGT. V shed 6 bases, J shed 2 bases, and the junction held 7 bases outside the gene matches. The CDR3 nucleotides are TGTGCCAGCAGCTTACAGGGGAGCCCCTACGAGCAGTACTTC. It encodes CASSLQGSPYEQYF.

This rearrangement joins TRBV30 to TRBJ2-7, with 10 bases identical to TRBD2. The J segment lost 2 bases and the V segment lost 1 base, leaving 8 bases of the junction unmatched. CDR3 size: 16 residues. Looked up from germline, CDR1 is GTSNPN and CDR2 is SVGIG (reference sequence). The CDR3 bases are TGTGCCTGGAGTGACCCCGGGACTAGCGCCACCTACGAGCAGTACTTC. Translated: CAWSDPGTSATYEQYF.

This clonotype has a count of ten or more. V usage is TRBV10-3 and J usage is TRBJ2-7; TRBD1 or TRBD2 may be the D gene (6 bases each). CDR1 is ENHRY, CDR2 SYGVKD, per germline. Trimming stripped 10 bases from V and 6 bases from J, with 25 bases between. This CDR3 is built from 15 residues. CDR3 nucleotides: TGTGCCACCGCCATCCCGGGGGCGAGGGTAGGCGAGCAGTACTTC. Its translation: CATAIPGARVGEQYF.

In the case of this clonotype: With a much larger clone just one base away, this may be a read error. This chain connects TRBV29-1 to TRBJ1-2; possible D gene TRBD1, 5 bases. V dropped 6 bases and J dropped 0 bases, with 14 bases sitting between them. Germline V gives CDR1 SQVTM, CDR2 ANQGSEA. There are 14 residues in the CDR3. Here the CDR3 reads CSVPRGRANYGYTF. The CDR3 DNA reads as TGCAGCGTCCCTCGGGGCCGCGCTAACTATGGCTACACCTTC.

This clonotype was observed at least ten times. DNA for the CDR3: TGCAGTGCGGCTGACAGGGGCGTCTATGGCTACACCTTC. It encodes CSAADRGVYGYTF. The rearrangement uses TRBV20-1 and TRBJ1-2; 8 nucleotides line up with TRBD1. Germline V gene data show CDR1 as DFQATT and CDR2 as SNEGSKA (reference sequence). The CDR3 contains 13 residues. The ends lost 6 bases at V and 4 bases at J; junction bases unmatched: 7.

The rearrangement links TRBV27 to TRBJ1-1, with D possibly being TRBD1 (5 bases). Trimming shortened V by 3 bases and J by 3 bases, and 11 bases separated the two germline ends. The V gene's germline CDR1 is MNHEY and CDR2 SMNVEV (reference sequence). The CDR3 is 14 residues long. CDR3 DNA sequence: TGTGCCAGCAGTTTTGGAGGGGTGTACACTGAAGCTTTCTTT. As protein: CASSFGGVYTEAFF.

This clonotype has a count of ten or more. This chain links TRBV2 with TRBJ1-1; no firm D call. The CDR3 runs 14 residues. Germline CDR1 SNHLY, CDR2 FYNNEI. Trimming left V 1 base short and J 6 bases short, with 12 bases between. CDR3 amino acids: CASSEGGMLPEAFF. The DNA for the CDR3 is TGTGCCAGCAGTGAAGGTGGCATGCTGCCTGAAGCTTTCTTT.

This clonotype has a handful of counts. J is TRBJ1-5 and V is TRBV6-1; D not certain. Trimming shortened V by 3 bases and J by 5 bases, and 5 bases separated the two germline ends. This CDR3 is 12 amino acids long. Per the germline V gene, CDR1 is MNHNS and CDR2 is SASEGT. Here the CDR3 reads CASSELDQPQHF. The CDR3 coding sequence is TGTGCCAGCAGTGAGTTGGATCAGCCCCAGCATTTT.

This clonotype was seen only a few times. The chain couples TRBV5-1 to TRBJ2-3, with 10 bases lining up with TRBD2. CDR3 length: 14 amino acids. V dropped 2 bases and J dropped 4; count of bases not matched to a gene: 1. CDR1 SGHRS and CDR2 YFSETQ come from the germline V gene. The CDR3 spells CASSLAGGPDTQYF. DNA for the CDR3: TGCGCCAGCAGCTTAGCGGGGGGGCCAGATACGCAGTATTTT.

As concerns this clonotype: Just one base apart from a much larger clone, this may be a read error. The chain employs TRBV6-2 or TRBV6-3 and TRBJ2-2; tentative D call: TRBD2 (5 bases). Germline V gene sequence: CDR1 MNHEY, CDR2 SVGEGT. The CDR3 has 15 amino acids. CDR3 in amino acids: CASRTRTGNTGELSF. The CDR3 DNA reads TGTGCCAGCAGGACGCGGACGGGAAACACCGGGGAGCTGTCTTTT.

There are many counts of this clonotype. The chain links TRBV11-3 to TRBJ2-6; D ambiguous. Germline CDR1 reads SGHNT; CDR2 reads YENEEA. The germline V and J ends were trimmed by 1 base and 0 bases, with 7 bases remaining between them. There are 16 residues in the CDR3. The DNA of the CDR3 is TGTGCCAGCAGCTTAGTTAGCTACTCTGGGGCCAACGTCCTGACTTTC. Residues: CASSLVSYSGANVLTF.

This clonotype was seen a few times. V is TRBV11-2 and J is TRBJ1-3, with 9 positions matching TRBD1. This CDR3 contains 16 residues. Germline assignment: CDR1 SGHAT and CDR2 FQNNGV. Trimming took 4 bases from V and 9 from J; bases not matched to a gene: 13. The CDR3 sequence: CASSSSGTGKRGTIYF. CDR3 sequence (DNA): TGTGCCAGCAGCTCCTCCGGGACAGGGAAGCGGGGCACCATATATTTT.

This clonotype was detected ten times or more. The chain carries TRBV19 and TRBJ1-2; D gene uncertain. CDR1 is LNHDA and CDR2 is SQIVND in the germline V gene (reference sequence). The CDR3 spans 14 residues. V lost 10 bases and J lost 0, with 15 bases in between. The CDR3 nucleotides are TGTGCCATTCAACCAGACTTAGCTAACTATGGCTACACCTTC. Amino acid sequence: CAIQPDLANYGYTF.